The sequence of this TCR beta chain was determined in a study of OX40 agonist ivuxolimab in advanced cancers. This clone turned up a few times. This table comes from immunoSEQ multiplex PCR, and its TCRdb copy is limited to in-frame clones, with some not included. This sample has tens of thousands of clones; 81% occur once, and the top ten carry approximately 4.6%. The TCR was taken from an adult with an advanced solid tumor such as melanoma, head and neck, liver or kidney cancer. The material sequenced was CD4+ or CD8+ T cells sorted from blood, taken in a trial of the OX40 agonist ivuxolimab.

The CDR3 loop is CASSKAQGRPSRGYTF. The CDR3 bases are TGTGCCAGCAGCAAAGCGCAGGGAAGGCCGAGCCGTGGCTACACCTTC. The J gene is TRBJ1-2, the V gene TRBV21-1; TRBD1 reflects the table's D call only, with no check against the DNA. TRBV21-1 is a pseudogene. The CDR3 is made up of 16 amino acids.